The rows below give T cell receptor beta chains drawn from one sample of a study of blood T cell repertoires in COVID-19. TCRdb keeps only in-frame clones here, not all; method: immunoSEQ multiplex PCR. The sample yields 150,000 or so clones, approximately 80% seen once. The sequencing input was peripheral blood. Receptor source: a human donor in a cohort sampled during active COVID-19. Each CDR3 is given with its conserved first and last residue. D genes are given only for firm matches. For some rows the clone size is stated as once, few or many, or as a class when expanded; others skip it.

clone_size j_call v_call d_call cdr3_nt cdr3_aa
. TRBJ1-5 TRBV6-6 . TGTGCCAGCAGTACAATCCGGGACACCCGGCAGCAGCCCCAGCATTTT CASSTIRDTRQQPQHF
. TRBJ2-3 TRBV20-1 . TGCAGTGCTGGTCAGGGGGATACGCAGTATTTT CSAGQGDTQYF
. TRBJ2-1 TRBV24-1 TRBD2 TGTGCCACCAGTGACCCAACTAGCGGGAGCTATGAGCAGTTCTTC CATSDPTSGSYEQFF
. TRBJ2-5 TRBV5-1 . TGCGCCAGCAGCGCCCGAGGCCAGCCGCAAGAGACCCAGTACTTC CASSARGQPQETQYF
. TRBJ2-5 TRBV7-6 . TGTGCCAGCAGCTTAGGGTTGCAGGCCGGAGGCCAAGAGACCCAGTACTTC CASSLGLQAGGQETQYF
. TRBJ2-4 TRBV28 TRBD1 TGTGCCAGCAGTTGGTTTGGGGGACAGCGAAACATTCAGTACTTC CASSWFGGQRNIQYF
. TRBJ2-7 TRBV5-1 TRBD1 TGCGCCAGCAGCGGAGAGACAGGGGGACCTAACGAGCAGTACTTC CASSGETGGPNEQYF
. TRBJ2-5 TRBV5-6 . TGTGCCAGCAGCTTGGTGGCGGAAGAGACCCAGTACTTC CASSLVAEETQYF
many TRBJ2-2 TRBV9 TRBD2 TGTGCCAGCAGCGTACTAGCGGGACACCCACTGAACACCGGGGAGCTGTTTTTT CASSVLAGHPLNTGELFF
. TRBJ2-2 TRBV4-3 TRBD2 TGCGCCAGCAGCCAGGGAGGTATGGGACTAGCGGGAACCGGGGAGCTGTTTTTT CASSQGGMGLAGTGELFF
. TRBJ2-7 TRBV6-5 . TGTGCCAGTCTTAACAGGGACCCAGCCCGTTACGAGCAGTACTTC CASLNRDPARYEQYF
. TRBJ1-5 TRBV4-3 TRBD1 TGCGCCAGCAGCCAGGGACAGGGGATTCCCGGCCAGCCCCAGCATTTT CASSQGQGIPGQPQHF
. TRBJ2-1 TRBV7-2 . TGTGCCAGCAGCCGCGCAAGGGGGATGAATGAGCAGTTCTTC CASSRARGMNEQFF
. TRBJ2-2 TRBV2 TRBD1 TGTGCCAGCAGAAAACAGGGGGTTGACGGGGAGCTGTTTTTT CASRKQGVDGELFF
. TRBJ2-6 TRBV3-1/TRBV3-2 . TGTGCCAGCAGCCATGATAGCTCTGGGGCCAACGTCCTGACTTTC CASSHDSSGANVLTF
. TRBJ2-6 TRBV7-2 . TGTGCCAGCAGCTTAGCCGTTGGGGCCAACGTCCTGACTTTC CASSLAVGANVLTF
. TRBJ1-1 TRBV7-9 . TGTGCCAGCAGCGTACAGCCGAACACTGAAGCTTTCTTT CASSVQPNTEAFF
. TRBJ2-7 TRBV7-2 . TGTGCCAGCAGCTTAGCCAGGGGAACCTACGAGCAGTACTTC CASSLARGTYEQYF
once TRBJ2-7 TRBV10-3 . TGTGCCACAGGGGACAAACCCTACGAGCAGTACTTC CATGDKPYEQYF
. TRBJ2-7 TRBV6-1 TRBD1 TGTGCCAGCAGTGAAGCTGGGCAGGGGGTTGACGAGCAGTACTTC CASSEAGQGVDEQYF
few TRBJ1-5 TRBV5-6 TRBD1 TGTGCCAGCAGCTTTTTTGGTCAGGGGGCGCAGCCCCAGCATTTT CASSFFGQGAQPQHF
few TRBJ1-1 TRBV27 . TGTGCCAGCAGTTTTCAATCCAGGGGTACTGAAGCTTTCTTT CASSFQSRGTEAFF